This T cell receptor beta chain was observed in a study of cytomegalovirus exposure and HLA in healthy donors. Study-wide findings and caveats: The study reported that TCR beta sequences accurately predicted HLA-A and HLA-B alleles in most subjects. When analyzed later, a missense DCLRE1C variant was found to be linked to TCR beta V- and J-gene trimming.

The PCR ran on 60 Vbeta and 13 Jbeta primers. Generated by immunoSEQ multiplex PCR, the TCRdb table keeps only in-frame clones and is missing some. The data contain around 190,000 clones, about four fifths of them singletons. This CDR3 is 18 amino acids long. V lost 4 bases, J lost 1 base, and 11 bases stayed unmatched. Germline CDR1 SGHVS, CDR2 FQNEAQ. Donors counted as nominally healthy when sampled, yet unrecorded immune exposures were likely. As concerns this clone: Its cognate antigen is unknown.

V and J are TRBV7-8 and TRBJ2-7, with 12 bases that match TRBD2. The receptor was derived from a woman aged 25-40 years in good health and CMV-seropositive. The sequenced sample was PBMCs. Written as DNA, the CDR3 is TGTGCCAGCAGCTCAGGTCTAGCGGGAGGGCCGGGGTCCTACGAGCAGTACTTC. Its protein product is CASSSGLAGGPGSYEQYF. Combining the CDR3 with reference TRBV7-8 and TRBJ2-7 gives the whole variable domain GAGVSQSPRYKVAKRGQDVALRCDPISGHVSLFWYQQALGQGPEFLTYFQNEAQLDKSGLPSDRFFAERPEGSVSTLKIQRTQQEDSAVYLCASSSGLAGGPGSYEQYFGPGTRLTVT.